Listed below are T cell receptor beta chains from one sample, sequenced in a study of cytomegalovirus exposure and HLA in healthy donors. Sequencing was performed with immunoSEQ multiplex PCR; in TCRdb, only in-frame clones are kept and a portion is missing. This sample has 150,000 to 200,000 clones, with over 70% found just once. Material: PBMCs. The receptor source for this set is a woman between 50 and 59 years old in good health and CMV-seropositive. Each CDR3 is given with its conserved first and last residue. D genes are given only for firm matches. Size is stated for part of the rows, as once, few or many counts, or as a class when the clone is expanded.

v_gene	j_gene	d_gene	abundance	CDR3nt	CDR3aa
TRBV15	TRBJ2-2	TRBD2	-	TGTGCCACCAGCAGAGGGGCCGGACTAGAACTTGGGGAGCTGTTTTTT	CATSRGAGLELGELFF
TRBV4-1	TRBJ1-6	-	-	TGCGCCAGCAGCCAAGAGAGCTCCTATAATTCACCCCTCCACTTT	CASSQESSYNSPLHF
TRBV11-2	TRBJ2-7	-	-	TGTGCCAGCAGCTTATCGGCTAGCGTGAACTACGAGCAGTACTTC	CASSLSASVNYEQYF
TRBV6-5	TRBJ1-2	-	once	TGTGCCAGCAGTGCTCAGGGGTATGGCTACACCTTC	CASSAQGYGYTF
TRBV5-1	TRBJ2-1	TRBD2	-	TGCGCCAGCAGCCCCCATAGCGGGGGGGCTGGCAATGAGCAGTTCTTC	CASSPHSGGAGNEQFF
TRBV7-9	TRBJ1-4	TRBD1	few	TGTGCCAGCAGCTTATTCACAGGGGGCCGTGAAAAACTGTTTTTT	CASSLFTGGREKLFF
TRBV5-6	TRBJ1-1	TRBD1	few	TGTGCCAGCAGCTTGAGGGACAGGGGAAGAAACACTGAAGCTTTCTTT	CASSLRDRGRNTEAFF
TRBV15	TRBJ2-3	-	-	TGTGCCACCAGCAGAGATCAACAGACAGATACGCAGTATTTT	CATSRDQQTDTQYF
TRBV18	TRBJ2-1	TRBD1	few	TGTGCCAGCTCACCGGGACAGGCGTCGCGGTTAACCTACAATGAGCAGTTCTTC	CASSPGQASRLTYNEQFF
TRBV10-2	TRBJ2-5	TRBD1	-	TGCGCCAGCAGGGAACAGGGGAAGACCCAGTACTTC	CASREQGKTQYF
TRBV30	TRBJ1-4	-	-	TGTGCCTGGAGTGTACCTGGGGGGAAACTGTTTTTT	CAWSVPGGKLFF
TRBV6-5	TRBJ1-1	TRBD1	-	TGTGCCAGCAGACGGACAGGGCAGAACACTGAAGCTTTCTTT	CASRRTGQNTEAFF